A single sample gave rise to the 10 T cell receptor beta chains below, sequenced in a study of T cell responses to AZD1222 COVID-19 vaccine (dated by TCRdb to about 2021). The sample's time point label, in plain terms: baseline before first vaccination. Library prep was done by the immunoSEQ multiplex PCR assay. In TCRdb, the immuneACCESS table is reduced to in-frame sequences with V and J assigned. These tables do not hold every clone; where another copy was compared, an unresolved V gene accounts for under half, and the others remain unexplained. A total of 100,000 or so clones appear in this sample, around nine tenths of them only once. The ten largest clones represent around 12% of the sample. Source: peripheral blood, taken on day 0 of AZD1222 vaccination. The receptors shown here come from an adult in good health.

The chain joins TRBV13 to TRBJ2-1, with a possible D match to TRBD1 (5 bases). V lost 5 bases, J lost 0 bases, and 11 bases lay in between. CDR1 PRHDT and CDR2 FYEKMQ come from the germline V gene (reference sequence). There are 15 residues in the CDR3. The CDR3 loop reads CASSHTGSSYNEQFF. The CDR3 coding sequence is TGTGCCAGCAGCCACACAGGAAGCTCCTACAATGAGCAGTTCTTC.

The CDR3 loop reads CASRALGETQYF. The DNA for the CDR3 is TGTGCCAGCAGGGCACTGGGCGAGACCCAGTACTTC. V is TRBV2 and J is TRBJ2-5; D gene ambiguous. This CDR3 region has 12 residues. Per germline, CDR1 SNHLY and CDR2 FYNNEI. The V and J ends lost 6 bases and 5 bases respectively, with 10 bases between them.

This chain uses TRBV7-9 with TRBJ2-5; D unclear. The CDR3 covers 16 residues. The V end was cut by 4 bases, the J end by 5 bases, with 20 bases between. Germline CDR1 and CDR2: SEHNR and FQNEAQ (reference sequence). This CDR3 reads CASSSYRPGLGETQYF. CDR3 nucleotides: TGTGCCAGCAGCTCGTATAGGCCCGGCTTGGGCGAGACCCAGTACTTC.

V usage is TRBV5-1 and J usage is TRBJ1-1; D not certain. The V gene lost 0 bases and the J gene lost 0 bases, with 9 bases spanning the gap. CDR1 is SGHRS and CDR2 is YFSETQ in the germline V gene. The CDR3 is 15 amino acids. CDR3 region: CASSLDRGMNTEAFF. The CDR3 DNA reads TGCGCCAGCAGCTTGGACAGAGGAATGAACACTGAAGCTTTCTTT.

By share, this clone counts as medium-sized. The V gene is TRBV4-1, the J gene TRBJ1-2; 7 bases are shared with TRBD1. This CDR3 region has 15 residues. The V segment lost 3 bases and the J segment 5 bases; nucleotides outside the gene matches: 9. Germline assignment: CDR1 MGHRA and CDR2 YSYEKL. CDR3 loop: CASSQGQSTPYGYTF. DNA for the CDR3: TGCGCCAGCAGCCAGGGACAGTCCACGCCTTATGGCTACACCTTC.

The gene calls are TRBV28 and TRBJ1-3; possibly TRBD1 for D (5 bases). This CDR3 contains 13 residues. Germline CDR1 and CDR2: MDHEN and SYDVKM. V was cut by 3 bases and J by 2 bases, with 5 bases left in between. The DNA of the CDR3 is TGTGCCAGCAGTTTGGGGGCTGGAAACACCATATATTTT. It is translated as CASSLGAGNTIYF.

The rearrangement links TRBV10-2 to TRBJ2-4; D may match TRBD1 or TRBD2 (5 bases each). The germline V and J ends were trimmed by 3 bases and 2 bases, with 11 bases remaining between them. The CDR3 has 15 amino acids. Germline V gives CDR1 WSHSY, CDR2 SAAADI. The CDR3 DNA reads TGCGCCAGCAGTGACTGGGGGAGTTCCAAAAACATTCAGTACTTC. Encoded protein: CASSDWGSSKNIQYF.

V and J are TRBV5-1 and TRBJ1-3; TRBD1 is a possible D gene (6 bases). Germline CDR1 SGHRS, CDR2 YFSETQ. The CDR3 sequence is 16 residues long. V lost 0 bases and J lost 2, with 12 bases in between. The CDR3 region has the DNA TGCGCCAGCAGCTTGGGAGGCGGGGGGCCTGGAAACACCATATATTTT. Amino acid sequence: CASSLGGGGPGNTIYF.

CDR3 in DNA: TGCGCCAGCAGTCCGGACAGGGGGCCTGCAACTAATGAAAAACTGTTTTTT. It codes for CASSPDRGPATNEKLFF. The chain links TRBV10-1 to TRBJ1-4; 11 bases map to TRBD1. The CDR3 is made up of 17 amino acids. The germline CDR1 and CDR2 sequences are WNHNN and SYGVQD (reference sequence). The V and J ends lost 5 bases and 0 bases, in that order; junction bases with no gene match: 5.

The chain uses TRBV6-5 and TRBJ2-7; D possibly corresponds to TRBD1 (5 bases). With 7 bases removed from V and 2 bases from J, the gap between germline ends came to 6 bases. The CDR3 extends over 11 amino acids. CDR1 and CDR2 from the germline V gene are MNHEY and SVGAGI. The CDR3 bases are TGTGCCAGCACAGGGACCTACGAGCAGTACTTC. As protein: CASTGTYEQYF.